The source of this T cell receptor beta chain is a study of cytomegalovirus exposure and HLA in healthy donors. Study findings and constraints: A missense DCLRE1C variant was associated with V- and J-gene trimming of TCR beta chains in a later analysis, and an independent cohort replicated the association.

With regard to this clone: Its antigen remains unknown.

A multiplex PCR was run with 60 Vbeta primers and 13 Jbeta primers. The repertoire was sequenced with immunoSEQ multiplex PCR; TCRdb's copy has only in-frame clones and lacks some. Of around 180,000 clones in the sample, around 77% were seen once. Looked up from germline, CDR1 is SGHAT and CDR2 is FQDESV (reference sequence). Trimming pared 5 bases from V and 2 bases from J, leaving 6 bases between. There are 13 residues in the CDR3. Sequenced sample: PBMCs. V and J are TRBV11-1 and TRBJ2-2; D remains unclear. The receptor comes from a man in his fifties or sixties in good health and CMV-seronegative. CDR3 sequence reads: CASSAINTGELFF. DNA for the CDR3: TGTGCCAGCAGCGCTATAAACACCGGGGAGCTGTTTTTT.